This TCR beta chain was sequenced during a study of cytomegalovirus exposure and HLA in healthy donors. The CDR3 runs to 14 residues. Germline trimming cut 7 bases from V and 2 bases from J; bases unmatched to any gene: 6. The germline gives CDR1 SQVTM, CDR2 ANQGSEA. A multiplex PCR was run with 60 Vbeta primers and 13 Jbeta primers. Sequencing was performed with immunoSEQ multiplex PCR; in TCRdb, only in-frame clones are kept and a portion is missing. This sample's table has around 150,000 clones. Sequencing was performed on PBMCs. V gene TRBV29-1 combines with J gene TRBJ2-3; 10 bases agree with TRBD1. This clonotype originated in a woman aged 60-75 years in good health and CMV-seronegative. CDR3 loop: CSAQDRGNTDTQYF. CDR3 in DNA: TGCAGCGCCCAGGACAGGGGGAACACAGATACGCAGTATTTT.